The source of this T cell receptor (beta chain) is a study of neurological immune-mediated disorders. Overall study results and limits: The multiple sclerosis repertoire cluster had no association with any clinical or MRI feature.

This clonotype was recorded at least ten times. No antigen is known for it. TCRdb reprocessed the 5' RACE reads via MiXCR and lists one record per CDR3 protein. The data hold 54,000 or so distinct CDR3 sequences, with under 4.5% observed a single time. This CDR3 is 14 amino acids long. Germline V gene data show CDR1 as DFQATT and CDR2 as SNEGSKA (reference sequence). The V gene end was trimmed by 5 bases and the J gene end by 5 bases; junction bases not matched to a gene: 12. The J gene is TRBJ2-7, the V gene TRBV20-1; 7 bases map to TRBD1. The receptor was isolated from a woman aged 25-40 years with multiple sclerosis. The sample was PBMCs. The CDR3 DNA sequence: TGCAGTGCTGATGACAGGGCGATAGGTGACGAGCAGTACTTC. Protein sequence: CSADDRAIGDEQYF.